The next 26 T cell receptor beta chains were all read from a single sample in a study of identical twins. MiXCR was run by TCRdb on the 5' RACE reads, yielding one entry per CDR3 protein. The sample carries 1.5 million to 2 million distinct CDR3 sequences, roughly 35% recorded once. Input material: cord blood. The receptor source for this set is a newborn girl in good health.

The chain is built from TRBV5-5 and TRBJ2-7; 8 positions match TRBD1. The CDR3 sequence is 16 residues long. With V trimmed by 0 bases and J by 2 bases, 7 bases remained unmatched. The germline CDR1 and CDR2 sequences are SGHKS and YYEKEE (reference sequence). CDR3 protein: CASSLEGSDRAYEQYF. The CDR3 bases are TGTGCCAGCAGCTTGGAAGGATCGGACAGGGCCTACGAGCAGTACTTC. Filled out from reference TRBV5-5 and TRBJ2-7, the complete variable domain reads DAGVTQSPTHLIKTRGQQVTLRCSPISGHKSVSWYQQVLGQGPQFIFQYYEKEERGRGNFPDRFSARQFPNYSSELNVNALLLGDSALYLCASSLEGSDRAYEQYFGPGTRLTVT.

This clonotype was counted between two and nine times. V usage is TRBV28 and J usage is TRBJ1-5; perhaps TRBD1 as D (6 bases). The CDR3 is made up of 14 amino acids. V gave up 7 bases and J gave up 0 bases, with 10 bases separating them. CDR1 and CDR2 from the germline V gene are MDHEN and SYDVKM. CDR3 amino acids: CASNRGASNQPQHF. The CDR3 DNA sequence: TGTGCCAGCAATAGGGGGGCTAGCAATCAGCCCCAGCATTTT.

The V gene is TRBV3-1, the J gene TRBJ1-2, with TRBD1 as a possible D gene (6 bases). Germline V lookup: CDR1 LGHDT, CDR2 YNNKEL (reference sequence). The CDR3 spans 14 residues. Deletions cut 6 bases from V and 3 bases from J, with 14 bases between. CDR3 coding DNA: TGTGCCAGCAGGTCCAGGGGTTTGGACTATGGCTACACCTTC. As protein: CASRSRGLDYGYTF.

A few counts support this clonotype. The genes are TRBV20-1 and TRBJ1-6; D not resolved. Trimming removed 6 bases at V and 2 bases at J, with 11 bases between. Looked up from germline, CDR1 is DFQATT and CDR2 is SNEGSKA (reference sequence). The CDR3 covers 14 residues. CDR3 region: CSATHGTYNSPLHF. In nucleotides, the CDR3 is TGCAGTGCAACCCACGGGACCTATAATTCACCCCTCCACTTT.

CDR3 protein: CASSPEGSNEKLFF. The CDR3 region has the DNA TGCGCCAGCAGCCCGGAGGGGTCTAATGAAAAACTGTTTTTT. This chain links TRBV4-1 with TRBJ1-4, with D possibly TRBD1 on 5 matching bases. The germline gives CDR1 MGHRA, CDR2 YSYEKL. The CDR3 extends over 14 amino acids. V was pared by 4 bases and J by 3 bases, with 9 bases between.

The chain has TRBV20-1 and TRBJ1-2, with D possibly being TRBD1 (6 bases). This CDR3 has 14 amino acids. V was cut by 6 bases and J by 1 base, with 15 bases left in between. CDR1 is DFQATT, CDR2 SNEGSKA, per germline (reference sequence). The CDR3 reads CSAGGGHNNYGYTF. In DNA form, the CDR3 reads TGCAGTGCCGGGGGGGGACACAATAACTATGGCTACACCTTC.

With regard to this clonotype: At one of its ends the junction is not consistent with the germline gene, which may arise from a read error. The rearrangement joins TRBV6-5 to TRBJ1-5; TRBD1 is a possible D gene (6 bases). The CDR3 loop spans 15 amino acids. The germline gives CDR1 MNHEY, CDR2 SVGAGI. The CDR3 bases are TGTGCCAGCAGCTGCCGACAGGATAGCAATCAGCCCCGGCATTTT. Translation gives CASSCRQDSNQPRHF.

The chain joins TRBV28 to TRBJ2-5, with TRBD2 matching 7 bases. With V trimmed by 0 bases and J by 11 bases, 18 bases remained unmatched. CDR1 MDHEN and CDR2 SYDVKM come from the germline V gene. The CDR3 length is 17 residues. CDR3 sequence reads: CASSLWGLGGSFNEQYF. Written as DNA, the CDR3 is TGTGCCAGCAGTTTATGGGGGCTGGGCGGGAGTTTCAATGAGCAGTACTTC.

This chain joins TRBV9 and TRBJ2-5; 10 nucleotides line up with TRBD2. The CDR3 totals 15 residues. With V trimmed by 3 bases and J by 2 bases, 4 bases remained unmatched. From germline, CDR1 is SGDLS and CDR2 YYNGEE. CDR3 DNA sequence: TGTGCCAGCAGCGCCGAACTAGCGGGGCAAGAGACCCAGTACTTC. Amino acid sequence: CASSAELAGQETQYF.

The genes are TRBV7-9 and TRBJ2-1; 8 bases agree with TRBD2. CDR1 is SEHNR and CDR2 is FQNEAQ in the germline V gene (reference sequence). The CDR3 contains 18 residues. Trimming at V came to 5 bases and at J to 0 bases, leaving 12 bases not matched to a gene. The CDR3 here is CASSAGLVKGYSYNEQFF. The CDR3 DNA sequence: TGTGCCAGCAGCGCGGGACTAGTAAAAGGGTACTCCTACAATGAGCAGTTCTTC.

This clonotype was seen a few times. This chain connects TRBV19 to TRBJ1-5, with D maybe TRBD1 (5 bases). This CDR3 is built from 14 residues. Germline CDR1 and CDR2: LNHDA and SQIVND (reference sequence). The germline V and J ends were trimmed by 5 bases and 9 bases, with 17 bases remaining between them. CDR3: CASSAPGPSPPQHF. The CDR3, as DNA: TGTGCCAGTAGTGCCCCGGGACCGTCGCCGCCCCAGCATTTT.

This clonotype was found many times. This chain uses TRBV12-3 or TRBV12-4 with TRBJ2-6, with 7 bases lining up with TRBD1. The CDR3 totals 17 residues. V was clipped by 1 base and J by 0 bases; unmatched bases: 3. The CDR3 DNA reads as TGTGCCAGCAGTTTAGGGGACAGCCTCTCTGGGGCCAACGTCCTGACTTTC. It codes for CASSLGDSLSGANVLTF.

The chain employs TRBV7-2 and TRBJ2-1; no firm D call. Germline-derived CDR1 and CDR2 are SGHTA and FQGNSA. The CDR3 has 13 residues. The V end was cut by 8 bases, the J end by 1 base, with 9 bases between. DNA of the CDR3: TGTGCCAGCTTCCAGTCTTCCTACAATGAGCAGTTCTTC. Its protein is CASFQSSYNEQFF.

There are a few counts of this clonotype. V usage is TRBV9 and J usage is TRBJ1-4; possibly TRBD1 for D (6 bases). Looked up from germline, CDR1 is SGDLS and CDR2 is YYNGEE. The CDR3 extends over 19 amino acids. V dropped 1 base and J dropped 3 bases, with 22 bases sitting between them. The CDR3 nucleotides read TGTGCCAGCAGCGTAACCCCTCGGACAGTCCCCGGAGCTAATGAAAAACTGTTTTTT. It is translated as CASSVTPRTVPGANEKLFF.

This chain connects TRBV6-5 to TRBJ2-1, with 8 nucleotides matching TRBD1. V trimming: 5 bases; J trimming: 3 bases; junction bases outside the gene matches: 6. The CDR3 is made up of 15 amino acids. Germline CDR1 MNHEY, CDR2 SVGAGI. The CDR3 reads CASSLRTGHYNEQFF. CDR3 bases: TGTGCCAGCAGTCTACGGACAGGGCACTACAATGAGCAGTTCTTC.

This clonotype was observed a few times. This chain links TRBV9 with TRBJ2-5; 7 positions agree with TRBD2. The CDR3 has 16 residues. CDR1 SGDLS and CDR2 YYNGEE come from the germline V gene. The V and J ends lost 0 bases and 2 bases, in that order; junction bases with no gene match: 7. CDR3 in amino acids: CASSVDGPSGQETQYF. The CDR3 DNA sequence: TGTGCCAGCAGCGTAGATGGCCCTAGCGGACAAGAGACCCAGTACTTC.

The chain has TRBV21-1 and TRBJ2-2; the D call of TRBD1 is as the table states it, not checked on the DNA. TRBV21-1 is recorded as a pseudogene. The CDR3 is 17 residues long. The CDR3 nucleotides read TGTGCCAGCAGCAAAGCGCTTTTGGGACAAAACACCGGGGAGCTGTTTTTT. Its protein product is CASSKALLGQNTGELFF.

This chain connects TRBV19 to TRBJ1-5; D is unclear. Trimming shortened V by 5 bases and J by 1 base, and 15 bases separated the two germline ends. This CDR3 has 16 residues. From germline, CDR1 is LNHDA and CDR2 SQIVND (reference sequence). The CDR3 DNA sequence: TGTGCCAGTAGTGTGACCCTTTGGGGAAGCAATCAGCCCCAGCATTTT. The encoded protein is CASSVTLWGSNQPQHF.

The CDR3 region is CASSVIGDTQYF. In DNA form, the CDR3 reads TGTGCCAGCAGCGTGATCGGAGATACGCAGTATTTT. The chain carries TRBV9 and TRBJ2-3; D unresolved. Germline V gene data show CDR1 as SGDLS and CDR2 as YYNGEE. The ends were cut back, 2 bases at V and 5 bases at J, with 6 bases in the middle. CDR3 length: 12 amino acids. The entire variable domain, with the rest obtained from reference TRBV9 and TRBJ2-3, is as follows: DSGVTQTPKHLITATGQRVTLRCSPRSGDLSVYWYQQSLDQGLQFLIQYYNGEERAKGNILERFSAQQFPDLHSELNLSSLELGDSALYFCASSVIGDTQYFGPGTRLTVL.

J is TRBJ2-3 and V is TRBV14; 7 bases are a match to TRBD2. The CDR3 is 16 amino acids. The germline gives CDR1 SGHDN, CDR2 FVKESK. After removal of 4 bases from V and 1 base from J, the junction contained 8 bases not matched to a gene. The DNA of the CDR3 is TGTGCCAGCAGCCTGGGACTACCTCTCGGCACAGATACGCAGTATTTT. Its translation is CASSLGLPLGTDTQYF.

The CDR3 loop is CASSLRRDRGDEQYF. The CDR3 bases are TGTGCCAGCAGTTTACGCCGGGACAGGGGGGACGAGCAGTACTTC. The V gene is TRBV27, the J gene TRBJ2-7; TRBD1 aligns across 11 bases. The V and J ends lost 2 bases and 5 bases, in that order; junction bases with no gene match: 5. Germline V gene sequence: CDR1 MNHEY, CDR2 SMNVEV (reference sequence). There are 15 residues in the CDR3.

This clonotype has a handful of counts. The chain employs TRBV4-2 and TRBJ1-5; weak D call: TRBD1 (6 bases). CDR1 is LGHNA and CDR2 is YNFKEQ in the germline V gene. The germline V and J ends were trimmed by 1 base and 2 bases, with 15 bases remaining between them. The CDR3 runs to 17 residues. CDR3 nucleotides: TGTGCCAGCAGCCAAGGATCGGGGGGCGAGGGCAATCAGCCCCAGCATTTT. This translates into CASSQGSGGEGNQPQHF.

Turning to this clonotype: An end of the junction differs from the germline gene, which may be a read error. This chain connects TRBV2 to TRBJ2-5, with 8 bases fitting TRBD2. Looked up from germline, CDR1 is SNHLY and CDR2 is FYNNEI. The length of the CDR3 is 16 residues. The CDR3 sequence is CASTSGGRGVEETQYF. DNA of the CDR3: TGCGCCAGCACCAGCGGGGGCCGAGGAGTGGAAGAGACCCAGTACTTC.

The rearrangement links TRBV7-2 to TRBJ2-5, with 9 bases lining up with TRBD1. TRBJ2-7 explains the end of the DNA better; the J call may be wrong. This CDR3 spans 15 amino acids. CDR1 and CDR2 (germline): SGHTA, FQGNSA. CDR3 region: CASSVGHRGRYEQYF. CDR3 nucleotide sequence: TGTGCCAGCAGCGTAGGCCACAGGGGGCGGTACGAGCAGTACTTC.

The chain uses TRBV4-2 and TRBJ2-7; D perhaps matches TRBD1 (6 bases). The V end lost 0 bases, the J end lost 3 bases, and 18 bases lay between the germline ends. The germline V gene encodes CDR1 LGHNA and CDR2 YNFKEQ. The CDR3 contains 17 residues. CDR3 loop: CASSQEGSGEKGYEQYF. The CDR3 DNA sequence: TGTGCCAGCAGCCAAGAGGGGTCAGGGGAAAAGGGCTACGAGCAGTACTTC.

This clonotype was observed once. One junction end disagrees with the germline gene, perhaps due to a read error. The chain has TRBV6-1 and TRBJ1-2; D not certain. CDR3 length: 13 residues. Germline V gene data show CDR1 as MNHNS and CDR2 as SASEGT. CDR3: CASKDVGDYGYAF. The DNA of the CDR3 is TGTGCCAGCAAAGACGTGGGAGACTATGGCTACGCCTTC.